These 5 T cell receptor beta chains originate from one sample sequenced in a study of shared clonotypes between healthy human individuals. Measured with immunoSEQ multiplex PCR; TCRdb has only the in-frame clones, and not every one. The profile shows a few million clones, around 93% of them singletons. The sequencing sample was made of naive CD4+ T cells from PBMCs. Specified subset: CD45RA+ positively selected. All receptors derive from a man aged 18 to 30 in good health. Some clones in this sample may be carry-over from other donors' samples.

CDR3 region: CASSRGGDVGYGYTF. CDR3 nucleotides: TGTGCCAGCAGCCGGGGGGGGGATGTTGGCTATGGCTACACCTTC. The genes are TRBV28 and TRBJ1-2, with D possibly being TRBD1 (5 bases). There are 15 residues in the CDR3. CDR1 is MDHEN and CDR2 is SYDVKM in the germline V gene. The ends were cut back, 6 bases at V and 4 bases at J, with 18 bases in the middle.

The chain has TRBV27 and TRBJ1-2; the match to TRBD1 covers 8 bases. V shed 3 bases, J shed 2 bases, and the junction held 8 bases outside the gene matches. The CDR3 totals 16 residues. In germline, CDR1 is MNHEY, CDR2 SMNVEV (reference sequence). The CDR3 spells CASSFLRDRLNYGYTF. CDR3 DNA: TGTGCCAGCAGTTTCCTCCGGGACAGGTTGAACTATGGCTACACCTTC.

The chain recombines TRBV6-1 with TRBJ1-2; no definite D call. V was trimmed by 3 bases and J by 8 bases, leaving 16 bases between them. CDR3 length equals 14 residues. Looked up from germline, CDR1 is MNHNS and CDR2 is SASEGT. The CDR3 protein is CASSDDRGLEGYTF. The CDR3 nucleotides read TGTGCCAGCAGTGACGACCGCGGGTTGGAAGGCTACACCTTC.

This CDR3 reads CASSQTVGGLDGYTF. In DNA, the CDR3 is TGTGCCAGCAGCCAGACAGTGGGCGGTTTGGATGGCTACACCTTC. This chain connects TRBV5-5 to TRBJ1-2; tentatively, D is TRBD1 (5 bases). Germline V gene lookup returns CDR1 SGHKS and CDR2 YYEKEE (reference sequence). This CDR3 comprises 15 residues. Trimming shortened V by 4 bases and J by 6 bases, and 19 bases separated the two germline ends.

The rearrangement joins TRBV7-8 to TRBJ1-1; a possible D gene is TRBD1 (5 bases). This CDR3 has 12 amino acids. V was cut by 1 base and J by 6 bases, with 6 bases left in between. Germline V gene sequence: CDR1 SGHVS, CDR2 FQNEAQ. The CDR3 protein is CASSLGQPEAFF. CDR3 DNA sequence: TGTGCCAGCAGCTTAGGACAGCCTGAAGCTTTCTTT. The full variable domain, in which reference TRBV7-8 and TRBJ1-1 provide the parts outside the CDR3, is GAGVSQSPRYKVAKRGQDVALRCDPISGHVSLFWYQQALGQGPEFLTYFQNEAQLDKSGLPSDRFFAERPEGSVSTLKIQRTQQEDSAVYLCASSLGQPEAFFGQGTRLTVV.